The clone carrying this T cell receptor (beta chain) was seen once. Its antigen is not known. The record originates from a study of graft-versus-host responses after intestinal transplantation. On the study more broadly: Multivisceral, liver-intestinal, or isolated intestinal transplants were performed in recipients. Every one of the recipients received anti-thymocyte globulin induction and afterwards took tacrolimus and steroids for roughly three years.

The V gene lost 2 bases and the J gene lost 8 bases, with 13 bases spanning the gap. CDR3 length: 14 residues. The germline V gene has CDR1 KGHSH and CDR2 LQKENI. Study-wide results and limits: Researchers found GvH clones in recipient marrow, and some showed up first in ileum or blood. Early post-transplant HvG declines were associated with peak circulating GvH clone levels.

The method was immunoSEQ multiplex PCR; TCRdb's version includes in-frame clones alone and lacks a portion of them. Of over 90,000 clones listed, 91% were seen once; the top ten hold approximately 0.17%. Material: unstimulated CD4+ T cells sorted from spleen or lymph node cells, obtained before transplant. The chain combines TRBV18 with TRBJ2-4, with D possibly matching TRBD2 (7 bases). The receptor was isolated from a human donor who was the organ donor for an intestinal transplant. In DNA form, the CDR3 reads TGTGCCAGCTCACCAGGGGGGGGCTTGGACATTCAGTACTTC. Amino acid sequence: CASSPGGGLDIQYF.